The T cell receptor (beta chain) under discussion was sequenced for a study of CD8 T cells in Susac syndrome. Germline CDR1 ENHRY, CDR2 SYGVKD. This CDR3 is 14 amino acids long. V was trimmed by 6 bases and J by 7 bases, leaving 19 bases between them. This clonotype was detected once. Random hexamers were used to reverse transcribe the RNA input (about 0.5 to 1 ug). TCRdb reprocessed the immunoSEQ multiplex PCR reads with MiXCR, giving one entry per CDR3 protein. The table includes roughly 200,000 distinct CDR3 sequences, 90% to 95% detected once. The sequence came from a human donor with Susac syndrome. The sample comprised CD4+ T cells from PBMCs. The chain has TRBV10-3 and TRBJ2-7; D possibly corresponds to TRBD1 (6 bases). This CDR3 reads CAISPGTTTGEQYF. CDR3 DNA: TGTGCCATCAGCCCCGGGACAACTACGGGAGAGCAGTACTTC.